A selection of T cell receptor beta chains follows, all from one sample in a study of T cells after yellow fever vaccination. In TCRdb, the 5' RACE reads were re-called with MiXCR into one record per CDR3 protein. This table holds approximately 34,000 distinct CDR3 sequences, around 7% found once. The sample in question was PBMCs, either bulk or a sorted T-cell subset (CD4+, CD8+, memory, or dextramer-sorted; not recorded which), obtained on the day of the first yellow fever vaccination. The source of these receptors is a young man who received the YFV17D yellow fever vaccine. Both conserved end residues are part of each CDR3. D genes are given only for firm matches. The listing skips clone size in some rows; elsewhere it reads once, few, many or a size class.

clone size: many
V gene: TRBV7-2
J gene: TRBJ2-3
D gene: -
CDR3 protein: CASSLVSGPGDTQYF
CDR3 DNA: TGTGCCAGCAGCTTAGTCAGCGGCCCTGGGGATACGCAGTATTTT

clone size: many
V gene: TRBV20-1
J gene: TRBJ1-2
D gene: -
CDR3 protein: CSASPLEGRSYGYTF
CDR3 DNA: TGCAGTGCTAGTCCCCTGGAGGGACGGTCTTATGGCTACACCTTC

clone size: many
V gene: TRBV25-1
J gene: TRBJ2-7
D gene: -
CDR3 protein: CASSPGAYEQYF
CDR3 DNA: TGTGCCAGCAGCCCAGGGGCCTACGAGCAGTACTTC

clone size: many
V gene: TRBV4-1
J gene: TRBJ1-5
D gene: TRBD1
CDR3 protein: CASSQPTGNQPQHF
CDR3 DNA: TGCGCCAGCAGCCAACCGACAGGGAATCAGCCCCAGCATTTT

clone size: -
V gene: TRBV5-5
J gene: TRBJ1-5
D gene: -
CDR3 protein: CASSFGSKPQHF
CDR3 DNA: TGTGCCAGCAGCTTCGGCTCCAAGCCCCAGCATTTT

clone size: many
V gene: TRBV6-2/TRBV6-3
J gene: TRBJ2-3
D gene: -
CDR3 protein: CASSYIQSSTDTQYF
CDR3 DNA: TGTGCCAGCAGTTACATACAGTCCAGCACAGATACGCAGTATTTT

clone size: many
V gene: TRBV10-3
J gene: TRBJ1-2
D gene: -
CDR3 protein: CAIRGTDNYGYTF
CDR3 DNA: TGTGCCATCAGGGGGACTGATAACTATGGCTACACCTTC

clone size: many
V gene: TRBV12-3/TRBV12-4
J gene: TRBJ1-2
D gene: -
CDR3 protein: CASSPTGAYGYTF
CDR3 DNA: TGTGCCAGCAGTCCGACAGGCGCCTATGGCTACACCTTC

clone size: many
V gene: TRBV24-1
J gene: TRBJ2-3
D gene: -
CDR3 protein: CATSFGAADDTQYF
CDR3 DNA: TGTGCCACCAGTTTCGGCGCGGCTGATGATACGCAGTATTTT

clone size: few
V gene: TRBV9
J gene: TRBJ2-3
D gene: -
CDR3 protein: CASSVFGGHTDTQYF
CDR3 DNA: TGTGCCAGCAGCGTATTTGGCGGCCACACAGATACGCAGTATTTT

clone size: few
V gene: TRBV27
J gene: TRBJ2-3
D gene: -
CDR3 protein: CASSLAPTGNHGYTQYF
CDR3 DNA: TGTGCCAGCAGTTTGGCCCCCACAGGGAACCATGGCTATACGCAGTATTTT

clone size: many
V gene: TRBV7-9
J gene: TRBJ2-2
D gene: TRBD2
CDR3 protein: CASSFPGLAANTGELFF
CDR3 DNA: TGTGCCAGCAGCTTCCCGGGACTAGCGGCTAACACCGGGGAGCTGTTTTTT

clone size: few
V gene: TRBV5-4
J gene: TRBJ2-5
D gene: -
CDR3 protein: CASSGFWEETQYF
CDR3 DNA: TGTGCCAGCAGTGGTTTTTGGGAGGAGACCCAGTACTTC

clone size: many
V gene: TRBV30
J gene: TRBJ2-5
D gene: -
CDR3 protein: CAWSVTEETQYF
CDR3 DNA: TGTGCCTGGAGTGTAACCGAAGAGACCCAGTACTTC

clone size: few
V gene: TRBV5-4
J gene: TRBJ1-3
D gene: TRBD1
CDR3 protein: CASSLAGGQTRHTIYF
CDR3 DNA: TGTGCCAGCAGCTTGGCCGGGGGACAGACGCGGCACACCATATATTTT

clone size: many
V gene: TRBV11-2
J gene: TRBJ1-1
D gene: TRBD1
CDR3 protein: CASSPFRDSLNTEAFF
CDR3 DNA: TGTGCCAGCAGCCCCTTTCGGGACAGCTTGAACACTGAAGCTTTCTTT

clone size: many
V gene: TRBV29-1
J gene: TRBJ2-7
D gene: -
CDR3 protein: CSVRGFAYEQYF
CDR3 DNA: TGCAGCGTAAGAGGGTTCGCCTACGAGCAGTACTTC

clone size: -
V gene: TRBV20-1
J gene: TRBJ2-2
D gene: -
CDR3 protein: CSARPTNTGELFF
CDR3 DNA: TGCAGTGCTCGCCCGACGAACACCGGGGAGCTGTTTTTT

clone size: many
V gene: TRBV20-1
J gene: TRBJ2-6
D gene: -
CDR3 protein: CSASMSRVYGANVLTF
CDR3 DNA: TGCAGTGCTAGCATGTCCAGGGTATATGGGGCCAACGTCCTGACTTTC

clone size: many
V gene: TRBV5-6
J gene: TRBJ1-2
D gene: -
CDR3 protein: CASSFPGQDYGYTF
CDR3 DNA: TGTGCCAGCAGCTTCCCGGGGCAAGACTATGGCTACACCTTC

clone size: -
V gene: TRBV5-1
J gene: TRBJ1-1
D gene: -
CDR3 protein: CASSLGPANTEAFF
CDR3 DNA: TGCGCCAGCAGCTTGGGTCCAGCGAACACTGAAGCTTTCTTT

clone size: many
V gene: TRBV12-3/TRBV12-4
J gene: TRBJ2-7
D gene: -
CDR3 protein: CASSLEIEQYF
CDR3 DNA: TGTGCCAGCAGTTTGGAGATCGAGCAGTACTTC

clone size: many
V gene: TRBV12-3/TRBV12-4
J gene: TRBJ2-3
D gene: -
CDR3 protein: CASSPTRVRDTQYF
CDR3 DNA: TGTGCCAGCAGTCCAACCCGGGTGCGGGATACGCAGTATTTT

clone size: -
V gene: TRBV11-2
J gene: TRBJ2-1
D gene: TRBD2
CDR3 protein: CASSSQKAGTTYNEQFF
CDR3 DNA: TGTGCCAGCAGCTCGCAAAAAGCGGGGACGACCTACAATGAGCAGTTCTTC

clone size: many
V gene: TRBV4-3
J gene: TRBJ2-1
D gene: -
CDR3 protein: CASSHRPGFEQFF
CDR3 DNA: TGCGCCAGCAGCCACCGGCCGGGGTTTGAGCAGTTCTTC

clone size: many
V gene: TRBV18
J gene: TRBJ1-2
D gene: -
CDR3 protein: CASSPGQPNYGYTF
CDR3 DNA: TGTGCCAGCTCACCAGGGCAGCCCAACTATGGCTACACCTTC

clone size: many
V gene: TRBV6-5
J gene: TRBJ2-2
D gene: TRBD1
CDR3 protein: CASSRDRGTNTGELFF
CDR3 DNA: TGTGCCAGCAGTCGCGACAGGGGGACGAACACCGGGGAGCTGTTTTTT

clone size: many
V gene: TRBV20-1
J gene: TRBJ2-5
D gene: -
CDR3 protein: CSAQRDRETQYF
CDR3 DNA: TGCAGTGCCCAGAGGGACCGCGAGACCCAGTACTTC

clone size: many
V gene: TRBV6-4
J gene: TRBJ2-1
D gene: TRBD2
CDR3 protein: CASSDGSGGLGEQFF
CDR3 DNA: TGTGCCAGCAGTGACGGCTCGGGGGGGCTTGGGGAGCAGTTCTTC

clone size: many
V gene: TRBV3-1
J gene: TRBJ2-2
D gene: -
CDR3 protein: CASSQDRGGDTGELFF
CDR3 DNA: TGTGCCAGCAGCCAAGATCGAGGGGGGGACACCGGGGAGCTGTTTTTT

clone size: many
V gene: TRBV27
J gene: TRBJ2-5
D gene: TRBD2
CDR3 protein: CASRGLAGGPGETQYF
CDR3 DNA: TGTGCCAGCAGGGGACTAGCGGGGGGGCCGGGGGAGACCCAGTACTTC

clone size: many
V gene: TRBV7-2
J gene: TRBJ2-1
D gene: TRBD1
CDR3 protein: CASSLGQGFFYNEQFF
CDR3 DNA: TGTGCCAGCAGCTTAGGACAGGGTTTTTTCTACAATGAGCAGTTCTTC

clone size: many
V gene: TRBV4-2
J gene: TRBJ1-1
D gene: -
CDR3 protein: CASSQGSSLNTEAFF
CDR3 DNA: TGTGCCAGCAGCCAGGGGAGTAGCTTGAACACTGAAGCTTTCTTT

clone size: many
V gene: TRBV6-1
J gene: TRBJ1-6
D gene: -
CDR3 protein: CASSNPGPEIIPLHF
CDR3 DNA: TGTGCCAGCAGCAACCCGGGACCGGAGATTATCCCCCTCCACTTT

clone size: medium-sized
V gene: TRBV20-1
J gene: TRBJ1-5
D gene: -
CDR3 protein: CSARDSGNQPQHF
CDR3 DNA: TGCAGTGCTAGAGACAGCGGAAATCAGCCCCAGCATTTT

clone size: many
V gene: TRBV6-6
J gene: TRBJ1-2
D gene: -
CDR3 protein: CASSYWDGYTF
CDR3 DNA: TGTGCCAGCAGTTACTGGGATGGCTACACCTTC

clone size: -
V gene: TRBV6-1
J gene: TRBJ2-5
D gene: -
CDR3 protein: CASSLGGKQETQYF
CDR3 DNA: TGTGCCAGCAGCCTCGGGGGAAAACAAGAGACCCAGTACTTC

clone size: many
V gene: TRBV4-3
J gene: TRBJ2-5
D gene: -
CDR3 protein: CASSQALPAGGSNTQYF
CDR3 DNA: TGCGCCAGCAGCCAAGCCCTCCCCGCAGGGGGGAGTAATACCCAGTACTTC

clone size: many
V gene: TRBV6-2/TRBV6-3
J gene: TRBJ1-1
D gene: -
CDR3 protein: CASGGYTEAFF
CDR3 DNA: TGTGCCAGCGGGGGGTACACTGAAGCTTTCTTT

clone size: -
V gene: TRBV7-8
J gene: TRBJ1-3
D gene: TRBD1
CDR3 protein: CASSPYRDSSGNTIYF
CDR3 DNA: TGTGCCAGCAGCCCATACCGGGACAGCTCTGGAAACACCATATATTTT

clone size: -
V gene: TRBV5-1
J gene: TRBJ1-3
D gene: -
CDR3 protein: CASSPGLPSGNTIYF
CDR3 DNA: TGCGCCAGCAGCCCCGGACTGCCCTCTGGAAACACCATATATTTT

clone size: many
V gene: TRBV5-1
J gene: TRBJ1-5
D gene: -
CDR3 protein: CASSLGQAENQPQHF
CDR3 DNA: TGCGCCAGCAGCTTGGGACAGGCCGAAAATCAGCCCCAGCATTTT

clone size: many
V gene: TRBV12-3/TRBV12-4
J gene: TRBJ1-5
D gene: -
CDR3 protein: CASSSYRDQPQHF
CDR3 DNA: TGTGCCAGCAGTTCATATCGGGATCAGCCCCAGCATTTT

clone size: few
V gene: TRBV29-1
J gene: TRBJ1-1
D gene: -
CDR3 protein: CSVEDRGGGATNTEAFF
CDR3 DNA: TGCAGCGTTGAAGATCGAGGGGGGGGGGCCACAAACACTGAAGCTTTCTTT

clone size: many
V gene: TRBV2
J gene: TRBJ2-1
D gene: TRBD2
CDR3 protein: CASSATSGGPREQFF
CDR3 DNA: TGTGCCAGCAGCGCTACTAGCGGGGGGCCCCGTGAGCAGTTCTTC

clone size: -
V gene: TRBV5-5
J gene: TRBJ2-5
D gene: -
CDR3 protein: CASSSTPGPVTQYF
CDR3 DNA: TGTGCCAGCAGTTCCACCCCGGGGCCGGTGACCCAGTACTTC

clone size: few
V gene: TRBV25-1
J gene: TRBJ1-3
D gene: TRBD1
CDR3 protein: CASSDSTGGWNTIYF
CDR3 DNA: TGTGCCAGCAGTGATTCGACAGGGGGTTGGAACACCATATATTTT

clone size: -
V gene: TRBV30
J gene: TRBJ1-5
D gene: TRBD1
CDR3 protein: CAWSVKRDSQPQHF
CDR3 DNA: TGTGCCTGGAGTGTCAAAAGGGACAGTCAGCCCCAGCATTTT

clone size: many
V gene: TRBV20-1
J gene: TRBJ2-5
D gene: -
CDR3 protein: CSAIGESWETQYF
CDR3 DNA: TGCAGTGCCATCGGGGAGAGCTGGGAGACCCAGTACTTC

clone size: many
V gene: TRBV7-2
J gene: TRBJ1-1
D gene: -
CDR3 protein: CASSSDWEGTTEAFF
CDR3 DNA: TGTGCCAGCAGCTCGGATTGGGAGGGTACCACTGAAGCTTTCTTT

clone size: -
V gene: TRBV7-2
J gene: TRBJ2-3
D gene: -
CDR3 protein: CAGSRGEDTQYF
CDR3 DNA: TGTGCCGGAAGCCGAGGAGAAGATACGCAGTATTTT

clone size: -
V gene: TRBV7-2
J gene: TRBJ1-1
D gene: -
CDR3 protein: CASSVRAVRTNTEAFF
CDR3 DNA: TGTGCCAGCAGCGTGAGGGCGGTCAGAACTAACACTGAAGCTTTCTTT

clone size: -
V gene: TRBV25-1
J gene: TRBJ2-6
D gene: -
CDR3 protein: CASSELSHTGSGANVLTF
CDR3 DNA: TGTGCCAGCAGTGAATTGTCCCACACGGGGTCAGGGGCCAACGTCCTGACTTTC

clone size: -
V gene: TRBV20-1
J gene: TRBJ2-1
D gene: -
CDR3 protein: CSALMHEQFF
CDR3 DNA: TGCAGTGCTCTCATGCATGAGCAGTTCTTC

clone size: many
V gene: TRBV5-1
J gene: TRBJ2-3
D gene: -
CDR3 protein: CASSGTRKTDTQYF
CDR3 DNA: TGCGCCAGCTCCGGAACTAGAAAGACAGATACGCAGTATTTT

clone size: many
V gene: TRBV29-1
J gene: TRBJ2-3
D gene: -
CDR3 protein: CSGLTDTQYF
CDR3 DNA: TGCAGCGGCCTCACAGATACGCAGTATTTT

clone size: many
V gene: TRBV7-9
J gene: TRBJ2-1
D gene: TRBD2
CDR3 protein: CASPGGVSYNEQFF
CDR3 DNA: TGTGCCAGCCCCGGGGGGGTCTCCTACAATGAGCAGTTCTTC